A single sample gave rise to the 32 T cell receptor beta chains below, sequenced in a study of vaccination and CD4 T cells after COVID-19. Their cognate antigens are unknown. Treatment noted: 10-day PBMC culture with coronavirus spike peptide pools or control peptides (ViraFEST assay). The study sequenced cultured CD4+ T cell DNA using the Oncomine TCR Beta short-read assay. TCRdb reanalysed the PCR reads using MiXCR and keeps one entry per CDR3 protein. The sample contains approximately 15,000 distinct CDR3 sequences, around 53% of which appear only once. The sequences come from CD4+ T cells from blood, cultured in vitro, collected before SARS-CoV-2 vaccination. The receptors were sampled from a human donor who had recovered from COVID-19.

This clonotype is judged medium-sized. The chain couples TRBV20-1 to TRBJ2-3, with 13 positions matching TRBD2. The germline V gene has CDR1 DFQATT and CDR2 SNEGSKA (reference sequence). V dropped 2 bases and J dropped 0; count of bases not matched to a gene: 14. The CDR3 has 20 residues. Here the CDR3 reads CSARSRLGLAGNTSTDTQYF. The CDR3 coding sequence is TGCAGTGCTAGATCCAGGTTGGGACTAGCGGGGAATACTAGCACAGATACGCAGTATTTT.

This chain uses TRBV6-5 with TRBJ1-6; 9 bases are a match to TRBD1. V gave up 0 bases and J gave up 0 bases; unmatched junction bases: 6. The V gene's germline CDR1 is MNHEY and CDR2 SVGAGI. The length of the CDR3 is 19 residues. The DNA for the CDR3 is TGTGCCAGCAGTTACTCGTTACAGGGGGCCGGCTCCTATAATTCACCCCTCCACTTT. The encoded protein is CASSYSLQGAGSYNSPLHF.

With respect to this clonotype: One end of the junction varies from germline; a read error may be responsible. The rearrangement uses TRBV7-9 and TRBJ2-5; TRBD1 matches 7 bases. Germline CDR1 reads SEHNR; CDR2 reads FQNEAQ (reference sequence). The CDR3 extends over 13 amino acids. CDR3 nucleotides: TGCGCCAGCAGCTCGACAGGGCGAGAGACCCAGTACTTC. Translated: CASSSTGRETQYF. The whole variable domain, remainder taken from reference TRBV7-9 and TRBJ2-5, is DTGVSQNPRHKITKRGQNVTFRCDPISEHNRLYWYRQTLGQGPEFLTYFQNEAQLEKSRLLSDRFSAERPKGSFSTLEIQRTEQGDSAMYLCASSSTGRETQYFGPGTRLLVL.

The J gene is TRBJ1-5, the V gene TRBV6-2 or TRBV6-3; tentative D call: TRBD1 (5 bases). The CDR3 extends over 14 amino acids. In germline, CDR1 is MNHEY, CDR2 SVGEGT. V was clipped by 6 bases and J by 3 bases, with 12 bases between them. The CDR3 is CASSRGGSNQPQHF. In DNA form, the CDR3 reads TGTGCCAGCAGCCGCGGGGGGTCCAATCAGCCCCAGCATTTT.

This clonotype is deemed large. V is TRBV20-1 and J is TRBJ1-1, with D maybe TRBD1 (6 bases). The germline V gene encodes CDR1 DFQATT and CDR2 SNEGSKA (reference sequence). V was cut by 6 bases and J by 1 base, with 12 bases left in between. This CDR3 contains 13 residues. The CDR3: CSAHKGGNTEAFF. The CDR3 DNA reads TGCAGTGCCCATAAGGGGGGGAACACTGAAGCTTTCTTT.

This clonotype has only a few counts. This rearrangement joins TRBV27 to TRBJ2-7; tentatively, D is TRBD1 or TRBD2 (5 bases each). V lost 2 bases to trimming and J lost 4 bases, with 15 bases between them. Germline assignment: CDR1 MNHEY and CDR2 SMNVEV (reference sequence). The CDR3 is 15 residues long. The CDR3 region has the DNA TGTGCCAGCAGTTTACAGGGCGGGTCTGGGTACGAGCAGTACTTC. Translation: CASSLQGGSGYEQYF.

The chain couples TRBV20-1 to TRBJ1-2; a weak D match, TRBD1 (5 bases). CDR1 DFQATT and CDR2 SNEGSKA come from the germline V gene (reference sequence). Trimming shortened V by 4 bases and J by 4 bases, and 19 bases separated the two germline ends. The CDR3 has 15 amino acids. The DNA of the CDR3 is TGCAGTGCTAACCTGGGTGGGGGATCCGGCTATGGCTACACCTTC. It codes for CSANLGGGSGYGYTF.

J is TRBJ2-3 and V is TRBV28; D possibly corresponds to TRBD2 (6 bases). Deletions cut 3 bases from V and 6 bases from J, with 16 bases between. This CDR3 region has 15 residues. The V gene's germline CDR1 is MDHEN and CDR2 SYDVKM. CDR3 DNA: TGTGCCAGCAGTTTGGGGACTGCGAAGAGTGATACGCAGTATTTT. Translated: CASSLGTAKSDTQYF.

There are a few counts of this clonotype. The rearrangement uses TRBV7-9 and TRBJ2-7; 12 nucleotides match TRBD2. The CDR3 runs 14 residues. V shed 3 bases, J shed 3 bases, and the junction held 0 bases outside the gene matches. Germline V gives CDR1 SEHNR, CDR2 FQNEAQ (reference sequence). The CDR3 coding sequence is TGTGCCAGCAGCTTGACTAGCGGGAGCTACGAGCAGTACTTC. Amino acid sequence: CASSLTSGSYEQYF.

The chain has TRBV27 and TRBJ1-2; 9 bases match TRBD1. The CDR3 has 16 residues. The germline V gene has CDR1 MNHEY and CDR2 SMNVEV (reference sequence). V was pared by 3 bases and J by 2 bases, with 7 bases of the junction left unmatched. The CDR3 DNA reads as TGTGCCAGCAGTTTCTCCCAGGACAGGGGCAACTATGGCTACACCTTC. It specifies CASSFSQDRGNYGYTF.

The V and J genes are TRBV5-4 and TRBJ2-7, with no clear D. Germline V gene data show CDR1 as SGHNT and CDR2 as YYREEE (reference sequence). The V end was cut by 0 bases, the J end by 6 bases, with 7 bases between. The CDR3 has 12 residues. The CDR3 DNA reads TGTGCCAGCAGCTTGGGCCCTTCCGAGCAGTACTTC. It translates to CASSLGPSEQYF.

This rearrangement joins TRBV11-2 to TRBJ2-5; TRBD2 might be the D (6 bases). This CDR3 contains 14 residues. V dropped 3 bases and J dropped 2 bases, with 10 bases sitting between them. CDR1 is SGHAT and CDR2 is FQNNGV in the germline V gene. The CDR3 region has the DNA TGTGCCAGCAGCTTGGTGGAGGGGCAAGAGACCCAGTACTTC. It yields the protein CASSLVEGQETQYF.

This rearrangement joins TRBV7-2 to TRBJ2-7, with 10 positions matching TRBD2. The CDR3 extends over 14 amino acids. Germline CDR1 is SGHTA and CDR2 is FQGNSA. Trimming at V came to 5 bases and at J to 5 bases, leaving 6 bases not matched to a gene. The CDR3, as DNA: TGTGCCAGCAGCCCACTAGCGGGATACAACGAGCAGTACTTC. It codes for CASSPLAGYNEQYF.

This clonotype was seen a few times. This sequence joins TRBV6-2 or TRBV6-3 and TRBJ1-2, with D hard to call. This CDR3 has 14 residues. V was trimmed by 6 bases and J by 3 bases, leaving 14 bases between them. Looked up from germline, CDR1 is MNHEY and CDR2 is SVGEGT. The DNA of the CDR3 is TGTGCCAGCAGGCGCCTACAGAGTTACTATGGCTACACCTTC. Translated, it gives CASRRLQSYYGYTF.

This clonotype has only a few counts. CDR3 nucleotides: TGTGCCAGCAGCTTAGGCCAAGAGACCCAGTACTTC. It encodes CASSLGQETQYF. The V gene is TRBV7-2, the J gene TRBJ2-5; D remains ambiguous. Germline loops: CDR1 SGHTA, CDR2 FQGNSA. Between the trimmed V and J ends, which lost 1 base and 1 base, there was a span of 1 base. The CDR3 is 12 amino acids. Filled out from reference TRBV7-2 and TRBJ2-5, the complete variable domain reads GAGVSQSPSNKVTEKGKDVELRCDPISGHTALYWYRQSLGQGLEFLIYFQGNSAPDKSGLPSDRFSAERTGGSVSTLTIQRTQQEDSAVYLCASSLGQETQYFGPGTRLLVL.

The V gene is TRBV11-3, the J gene TRBJ2-3; unclear D gene. Trimming left V 1 base short and J 2 bases short, with 4 bases between. Looked up from germline, CDR1 is SGHNT and CDR2 is YENEEA. The CDR3 sequence is 13 residues long. The CDR3 DNA sequence: TGTGCCAGCAGCTTAGTCAACACAGATACGCAGTATTTT. Its protein is CASSLVNTDTQYF.

This chain connects TRBV20-1 to TRBJ1-1; D is unresolved. The CDR3 contains 13 residues. CDR1 is DFQATT and CDR2 is SNEGSKA in the germline V gene (reference sequence). V gave up 8 bases and J gave up 0 bases, with 13 bases separating them. The chain's CDR3 is CSLDIRVNTEAFF. The CDR3 DNA reads TGCAGTCTCGATATTCGGGTGAACACTGAAGCTTTCTTT.

This chain connects TRBV20-1 to TRBJ2-7; 7 bases map to TRBD2. V gave up 7 bases and J gave up 3 bases; unmatched junction bases: 9. Per germline, CDR1 DFQATT and CDR2 SNEGSKA (reference sequence). This CDR3 comprises 13 residues. In nucleotides, the CDR3 is TGCAGTGTTGACCCGGGACTAAACTACGAGCAGTACTTC. Protein sequence: CSVDPGLNYEQYF.

There are a few counts of this clonotype. This chain joins TRBV6-1 and TRBJ2-3, with 10 bases that match TRBD1. Germline CDR1 is MNHNS and CDR2 is SASEGT. The CDR3 covers 15 residues. V trimming: 6 bases; J trimming: 2 bases; junction bases outside the gene matches: 5. DNA for the CDR3: TGTGCCAGCAGGCGTGACAGGGGGCCCACAGATACGCAGTATTTT. Protein sequence: CASRRDRGPTDTQYF.

Worth noting for this clonotype: This may arise from a read error, as a much more abundant clone is one base away. This chain connects TRBV12-3 or TRBV12-4 to TRBJ1-2; 9 nucleotides match TRBD1. This CDR3 has 12 residues. The CDR3 sequence: CASSEQGAGFTF. The CDR3 region has the DNA TGTGCCAGCAGTGAACAGGGGGCTGGCTTCACCTTC.

The chain carries TRBV6-5 and TRBJ2-3, with 8 bases fitting TRBD1. Germline V lookup: CDR1 MNHEY, CDR2 SVGAGI. The CDR3 runs 16 residues. V was pared by 0 bases and J by 0 bases, with 2 bases of the junction left unmatched. The chain's CDR3 is CASSYSHRGSTDTQYF. CDR3 DNA: TGTGCCAGCAGTTACTCTCACAGGGGGAGCACAGATACGCAGTATTTT.

The J gene is TRBJ2-1, the V gene TRBV19; the match to TRBD2 covers 9 bases. The germline V gene encodes CDR1 LNHDA and CDR2 SQIVND (reference sequence). V was pared by 5 bases and J by 4 bases, with 12 bases of the junction left unmatched. The CDR3 totals 17 residues. CDR3 in amino acids: CASSLSLTSGAYNEQFF. The CDR3 nucleotides read TGTGCCAGTAGTCTATCATTGACTAGCGGCGCTTACAATGAGCAGTTCTTC.

This clonotype was counted a single time. The rearrangement uses TRBV5-1 and TRBJ1-1, with 8 positions matching TRBD1. CDR3 length: 14 residues. The ends lost 7 bases at V and 1 base at J; junction bases unmatched: 6. CDR1 and CDR2 (germline): SGHRS, YFSETQ. CDR3 sequence: CASQGAIGNTEAFF. DNA of the CDR3: TGCGCCAGCCAGGGGGCAATCGGGAACACTGAAGCTTTCTTT.

V is TRBV6-2 or TRBV6-3 and J is TRBJ1-1, with D tentatively TRBD1 (5 bases). The CDR3 has 14 amino acids. V dropped 5 bases and J dropped 4 bases, with 14 bases sitting between them. Germline V gene lookup returns CDR1 MNHEY and CDR2 SVGEGT. Here the CDR3 reads CASSDPGIGTEAFF. The CDR3 nucleotides read TGTGCCAGCAGTGACCCAGGGATTGGCACTGAAGCTTTCTTT.

CDR3 nucleotide sequence: TGTGCCAGCAGTTCGACAGGGGCGGTCACCGGGGAGCTGTTTTTT. Amino acids: CASSSTGAVTGELFF. The rearrangement links TRBV6-5 to TRBJ2-2; 8 bases are shared with TRBD1. CDR1 is MNHEY and CDR2 is SVGAGI in the germline V gene. With V trimmed by 4 bases and J by 4 bases, 5 bases remained unmatched. The CDR3 runs to 15 residues.

This chain joins TRBV20-1 and TRBJ1-2; perhaps TRBD1 as D (5 bases). Germline loops: CDR1 DFQATT, CDR2 SNEGSKA (reference sequence). The CDR3 is made up of 12 amino acids. V was pared by 3 bases and J by 4 bases, with 9 bases between. The CDR3 protein is CSARRGGYGYTF. In DNA form, the CDR3 reads TGCAGTGCTAGGAGGGGCGGCTATGGCTACACCTTC.

The chain employs TRBV7-9 and TRBJ2-5; D is perhaps TRBD1 or TRBD2 (6 bases each). The CDR3 length is 13 residues. The V gene lost 11 bases and the J gene lost 1 base, with 14 bases spanning the gap. Germline CDR1 is SEHNR and CDR2 is FQNEAQ (reference sequence). The CDR3 sequence is CAEIGGPQETQYF. The CDR3 DNA follows: TGTGCCGAAATCGGGGGCCCCCAAGAGACCCAGTACTTC.

V usage is TRBV27 and J usage is TRBJ2-7; D call uncertain. Trimming stripped 7 bases from V and 0 bases from J, with 10 bases between. Looked up from germline, CDR1 is MNHEY and CDR2 is SMNVEV (reference sequence). CDR3 size: 13 residues. CDR3 sequence: CASKGSGSYEQYF. CDR3 sequence (DNA): TGTGCCAGCAAGGGTTCGGGCTCCTACGAGCAGTACTTC.

This chain uses TRBV7-2 with TRBJ2-5; TRBD2 matches 14 bases. The CDR3 loop spans 16 amino acids. The V gene's germline CDR1 is SGHTA and CDR2 FQGNSA. V gave up 5 bases and J gave up 2 bases; unmatched junction bases: 4. CDR3 amino acids: CASSLGLAGGQETQYF. Here the CDR3 DNA reads TGTGCCAGCAGCCTAGGACTAGCGGGGGGACAAGAGACCCAGTACTTC.

The chain is built from TRBV7-3 and TRBJ2-2, with 11 bases identical to TRBD1. J gave up 7 bases and V 3 bases, and 4 bases lay outside the gene matches. Germline V gives CDR1 SGHTA, CDR2 FQGTGA. The CDR3 extends over 15 amino acids. The CDR3 DNA sequence: TGTGCCAGCAGCTTGGACAGGGGGCCTGGCGGGGAGCTGTTTTTT. Amino acids: CASSLDRGPGGELFF. Filled out from reference TRBV7-3 and TRBJ2-2, the complete variable domain reads GAGVSQTPSNKVTEKGKYVELRCDPISGHTALYWYRQSLGQGPEFLIYFQGTGAADDSGLPNDRFFAVRPEGSVSTLKIQRTERGDSAVYLCASSLDRGPGGELFFGEGSRLTVL.

This chain joins TRBV6-2 or TRBV6-3 and TRBJ2-7; D gene uncertain. Germline V gives CDR1 MNHEY, CDR2 SVGEGT. The CDR3 is 14 residues long. The V end was cut by 0 bases, the J end by 9 bases, with 15 bases between. The CDR3: CASSYSTNTERQYF. CDR3 coding DNA: TGTGCCAGCAGTTACTCGACAAACACAGAGAGGCAGTACTTC.

J is TRBJ2-6 and V is TRBV7-9; D might be TRBD2 (5 bases). Germline V gene lookup returns CDR1 SEHNR and CDR2 FQNEAQ (reference sequence). The CDR3 is 16 residues long. V dropped 8 bases and J dropped 0 bases, with 14 bases sitting between them. The CDR3 sequence: CASAWGASSGANVLTF. CDR3 DNA: TGTGCCAGCGCCTGGGGAGCTAGCTCTGGGGCCAACGTCCTGACTTTC.